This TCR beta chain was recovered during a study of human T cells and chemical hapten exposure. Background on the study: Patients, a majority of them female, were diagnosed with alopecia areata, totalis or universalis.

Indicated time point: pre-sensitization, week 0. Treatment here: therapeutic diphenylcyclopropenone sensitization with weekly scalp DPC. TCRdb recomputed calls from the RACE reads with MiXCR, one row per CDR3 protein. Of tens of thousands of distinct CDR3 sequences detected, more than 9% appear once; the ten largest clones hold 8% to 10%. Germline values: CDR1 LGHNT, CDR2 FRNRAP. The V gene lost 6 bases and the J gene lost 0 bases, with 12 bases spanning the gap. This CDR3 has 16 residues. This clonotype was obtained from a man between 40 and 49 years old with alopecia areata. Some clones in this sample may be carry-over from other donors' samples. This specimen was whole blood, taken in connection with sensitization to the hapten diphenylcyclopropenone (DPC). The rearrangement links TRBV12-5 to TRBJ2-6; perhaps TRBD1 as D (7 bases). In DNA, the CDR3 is TGTGCTAGTGGACGCGGGGACAGCTCTGGGGCCAACGTCCTGACTTTC. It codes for CASGRGDSSGANVLTF.